What follows are 32 T cell receptor beta chains derived from one specimen sequenced in a study of T-cell reconstitution after alpha-beta-depleted transplantation in children. Unique molecular identifiers were incorporated into the prepared TCRbeta library. MiXCR, run by TCRdb on the PCR reads, gives a single entry per CDR3 protein. Here the sample spans 200,000 to 300,000 distinct CDR3 sequences, around 7.5% being singletons. Here the sequenced sample was PBMCs, mostly from graft donor cells, taken 180 days after TCRalphabeta/CD19-depleted stem cell transplant. The source of these receptors is a male patient aged 10 to 17 who had a stem cell transplant for acute lymphoblastic leukemia, so the T cells may come from the graft donor.

The chain is built from TRBV19 and TRBJ1-2; a possible D gene is TRBD1 (6 bases). This CDR3 spans 14 amino acids. Trimming left V 6 bases short and J 8 bases short, with 19 bases between. Germline CDR1 is LNHDA and CDR2 is SQIVND (reference sequence). CDR3 nucleotide sequence: TGTGCCAGTAGCATTTTCGACAGGTCTGACGGCTACACCTTC. Its protein product is CASSIFDRSDGYTF.

This clonotype was observed a few times. The chain combines TRBV7-9 with TRBJ2-4; the match to TRBD1 covers 8 bases. CDR3 length: 13 residues. The germline V gene encodes CDR1 SEHNR and CDR2 FQNEAQ (reference sequence). V gave up 1 base and J gave up 14 bases; unmatched junction bases: 7. CDR3 DNA: TGTGCCAGCAGCTTAGGACAGGGGTCCCTGGAGTACTTC. Translation gives CASSLGQGSLEYF. The variable domain in full, with the rest retrieved from reference TRBV7-9 and TRBJ2-4, is DTGVSQNPRHKITKRGQNVTFRCDPISEHNRLYWYRQTLGQGPEFLTYFQNEAQLEKSRLLSDRFSAERPKGSFSTLEIQRTEQGDSAMYLCASSLGQGSLEYFGAGTRLSVL.

This clonotype was counted many times. This chain uses TRBV15 with TRBJ1-5; tentative D call: TRBD1 (5 bases). CDR3 length: 15 amino acids. Deletions cut 5 bases from V and 0 bases from J, with 11 bases between. Germline lookup yields CDR1 LNHNV and CDR2 YYDKDF (reference sequence). This CDR3 reads CATSDSAYSNQPQHF. The CDR3 nucleotides are TGTGCCACCAGCGACAGTGCCTATAGCAATCAGCCCCAGCATTTT.

This clonotype was observed many times. The chain has TRBV5-1 and TRBJ1-1, with D possibly being TRBD1 (6 bases). The CDR3 sequence is 14 residues long. Germline V gives CDR1 SGHRS, CDR2 YFSETQ. V gave up 5 bases and J gave up 4 bases, with 15 bases separating them. Here the CDR3 DNA reads TGCGCCAGCAGGAGAAGGGAGGGGGGCACTGAAGCTTTCTTT. Translated: CASRRREGGTEAFF.

The sample holds many counts of this clonotype. The rearrangement links TRBV28 to TRBJ2-5; 8 bases are shared with TRBD1. Germline loops: CDR1 MDHEN, CDR2 SYDVKM. The CDR3 is made up of 15 amino acids. The ends lost 4 bases at V and 4 bases at J; junction bases unmatched: 8. In DNA, the CDR3 is TGTGCCAGCAGTTCACAGGGGGGATGGGGAGAGACCCAGTACTTC. It specifies CASSSQGGWGETQYF.

This clonotype was seen ten or more times. The CDR3 region is CAISEVVYEQYF. The CDR3 nucleotides are TGTGCCATCAGTGAGGTAGTTTACGAGCAGTACTTC. The gene calls are TRBV10-3 and TRBJ2-7; no clear D gene. The V and J ends lost 2 bases and 4 bases respectively, with 6 bases between them. Germline CDR1 is ENHRY and CDR2 is SYGVKD. This CDR3 comprises 12 residues.

This clonotype was picked up many times. V and J are TRBV12-3 or TRBV12-4 and TRBJ2-2; D unclear. The CDR3 is made up of 15 amino acids. V lost 7 bases to trimming and J lost 7 bases, with 19 bases between them. CDR3 loop: CASTPDRLSLGELFF. CDR3 nucleotides: TGTGCCAGCACTCCGGACCGCCTCAGCCTCGGGGAGCTGTTTTTT.

Ten or more counts support this clonotype. The rearrangement joins TRBV5-1 to TRBJ2-7; D assignment may be TRBD1 or TRBD2 (7 bases each). Between the trimmed V and J ends, which lost 0 bases and 3 bases, there was a span of 13 bases. The CDR3 is 15 amino acids. Germline-derived CDR1 and CDR2 are SGHRS and YFSETQ. CDR3 nucleotide sequence: TGCGCCAGCAGCTTGGTTGACAGGGAGGGCTACGAGCAGTACTTC. It translates to CASSLVDREGYEQYF.

This clonotype has a count of ten or more. The gene calls are TRBV12-3 or TRBV12-4 and TRBJ2-1; 7 positions match TRBD2. The V and J ends lost 6 bases and 5 bases, in that order; junction bases with no gene match: 4. The length of the CDR3 is 13 residues. CDR3 nucleotides: TGTGCCAGCAGCCCGGGAGGCGACAATGAGCAGTTCTTC. It translates to CASSPGGDNEQFF.

This clonotype was detected many times. The chain uses TRBV5-1 and TRBJ2-7; possibly TRBD1 for D (6 bases). CDR1 and CDR2 from the germline V gene are SGHRS and YFSETQ. The ends were cut back, 4 bases at V and 3 bases at J, with 8 bases in the middle. This CDR3 region has 12 residues. CDR3 loop: CASSTGHYEQYF. In nucleotides, the CDR3 is TGCGCCAGCAGCACGGGACACTACGAGCAGTACTTC. The full variable domain, completed using reference TRBV5-1 and TRBJ2-7, is KAGVTQTPRYLIKTRGQQVTLSCSPISGHRSVSWYQQTPGQGLQFLFEYFSETQRNKGNFPGRFSGRQFSNSRSEMNVSTLELGDSALYLCASSTGHYEQYFGPGTRLTVT.

This clonotype was seen many times. The chain combines TRBV6-5 with TRBJ1-4; 7 nucleotides match TRBD1. Per the germline V gene, CDR1 is MNHEY and CDR2 is SVGAGI. V shed 0 bases and J 8 bases; nucleotides not matched to a gene: 6. The CDR3 extends over 15 amino acids. As DNA, the CDR3 is TGTGCCAGCAGTTACTCAGGGACAGTAGAAGAAAAACTGTTTTTT. This sequence encodes CASSYSGTVEEKLFF.

This clonotype has at least ten counts. The rearrangement joins TRBV12-5 to TRBJ2-6; D is undetermined. This CDR3 has 15 residues. V lost 3 bases, J lost 0 bases, and 6 bases lay in between. Germline V lookup: CDR1 LGHNT, CDR2 FRNRAP. The CDR3 region is CASGLGPSGANVLTF. For the CDR3, the DNA is TGTGCTAGTGGTTTAGGGCCCTCTGGGGCCAACGTCCTGACTTTC.

This clonotype has ten or more counts. The chain employs TRBV12-3 or TRBV12-4 and TRBJ2-1, with D perhaps TRBD1 (6 bases). There are 13 residues in the CDR3. Trimming pared 5 bases from V and 7 bases from J, leaving 12 bases between. The CDR3 sequence: CASSPPGENEQFF. The CDR3 bases are TGTGCCAGCAGTCCCCCAGGGGAAAATGAGCAGTTCTTC.

This clonotype was seen repeatedly, ten times or more. J is TRBJ2-7 and V is TRBV12-3 or TRBV12-4; D is ambiguous. The CDR3 length is 15 residues. V lost 3 bases and J 0 bases, leaving 12 bases between the germline ends. CDR3 region: CASSLRRENSYEQYF. CDR3 DNA sequence: TGTGCCAGCAGTTTGAGGCGAGAAAACTCCTACGAGCAGTACTTC.

As for this clonotype: Just one base apart from a much larger clone, this may be a read error. The V and J genes are TRBV20-1 and TRBJ1-6; D not resolved. V lost 7 bases and J 18 bases, leaving 19 bases between the germline ends. The CDR3 length is 11 residues. The germline V gene has CDR1 DFQATT and CDR2 SNEGSKA (reference sequence). CDR3 nucleotide sequence: TGCAGTGGCAGGTGGGGAACAACCCCCCACTTT. It yields the protein CSGRWGTTPHF.

Ten or more counts support this clonotype. In DNA, the CDR3 is TGTGCTAGTGGGGGGACAGTGAAAAACATTCAGTACTTC. Its protein is CASGGTVKNIQYF. The rearrangement joins TRBV12-5 to TRBJ2-4, with 7 bases matching TRBD1. CDR3 length equals 13 residues. V shed 6 bases and J 4 bases; nucleotides not matched to a gene: 3. Germline CDR1 and CDR2: LGHNT and FRNRAP.

In this sample, this clonotype turned up many times. The chain links TRBV7-8 to TRBJ1-2; D might be TRBD1 (6 bases). Germline V gene data show CDR1 as SGHVS and CDR2 as FQNEAQ. This CDR3 is built from 14 residues. Trimming took off 2 bases at V and 7 bases at J, with 14 bases between the two ends. The CDR3 DNA reads as TGTGCCAGCAGCTTACCGCGGGGGCGGGGTGGCTACACCTTC. Translated: CASSLPRGRGGYTF.

To note about this clonotype: This clone may be a read error of a much larger clone one base away. This is likely a read error, given that the CDR3 carries no conserved phenylalanine or tryptophan at its end. V is TRBV27 and J is TRBJ2-1; 9 positions agree with TRBD2. J was trimmed by 2 bases and V by 4 bases; bases with no gene match: 3. This CDR3 contains 15 residues. Germline values: CDR1 MNHEY, CDR2 SMNVEV (reference sequence). The CDR3: CASSSPSGAYNEQFV. DNA of the CDR3: TGTGCCAGCAGTTCGCCTAGCGGGGCCTACAATGAGCAGTTCGTC.

This clonotype came up many times. V is TRBV5-1 and J is TRBJ1-1; D possibly corresponds to TRBD1 (5 bases). Germline V gene data show CDR1 as SGHRS and CDR2 as YFSETQ. This CDR3 contains 16 residues. V was clipped by 4 bases and J by 0 bases, with 16 bases between them. The CDR3 region has the DNA TGCGCCAGCAGCCCGGGGACCGAGTCCATGAACACTGAAGCTTTCTTT. Protein sequence: CASSPGTESMNTEAFF. Together with reference TRBV5-1 and TRBJ1-1, the CDR3 gives the full variable domain: KAGVTQTPRYLIKTRGQQVTLSCSPISGHRSVSWYQQTPGQGLQFLFEYFSETQRNKGNFPGRFSGRQFSNSRSEMNVSTLELGDSALYLCASSPGTESMNTEAFFGQGTRLTVV.

As for this clonotype: A much larger clone is a single base away; this may be a read error. The chain is built from TRBV20-1 and TRBJ2-1, with TRBD2 identical over 7 bases. The junction had 3 bases not matched to a gene; V was cut back by 1 base and J by 3 bases. Germline lookup yields CDR1 DFQATT and CDR2 SNEGSKA (reference sequence). The CDR3 extends over 14 amino acids. The CDR3 DNA reads as TGCAGTGCTAGAGTTCTAGCGGTCTACAATGAGCAGTTCTTC. Protein product: CSARVLAVYNEQFF.

This clonotype has ten or more counts. The rearrangement joins TRBV29-1 to TRBJ2-6; D unresolved. Per germline, CDR1 SQVTM and CDR2 ANQGSEA. The CDR3 is made up of 13 amino acids. With 5 bases removed from V and 0 bases from J, the gap between germline ends came to 5 bases. The CDR3 region is CSVRNSGANVLTF. The CDR3 DNA sequence: TGCAGCGTTAGGAACTCTGGGGCCAACGTCCTGACTTTC.

This clonotype was recorded at least ten times. The chain links TRBV20-1 to TRBJ2-1; 10 bases agree with TRBD1. Germline V gene sequence: CDR1 DFQATT, CDR2 SNEGSKA (reference sequence). Unmatched junction bases numbered 7, after V lost 6 bases and J lost 8 bases. The CDR3 has 13 amino acids. The CDR3 DNA is TGCAGTGCAGTCGACAGGGGGCGACATGAGCAGTTCTTC. This sequence encodes CSAVDRGRHEQFF.

This clonotype was seen many times. The chain uses TRBV12-3 or TRBV12-4 and TRBJ2-7, with D unclear. The germline V and J ends were trimmed by 3 bases and 4 bases, with 4 bases remaining between them. The CDR3 has 11 amino acids. CDR3 DNA: TGTGCCAGCAGTTTCTGGTACGAGCAGTACTTC. Translated: CASSFWYEQYF.

This clonotype was found many times. The V call is TRBV7-9, the J call TRBJ2-2; 9 nucleotides line up with TRBD1. The CDR3 runs 19 residues. The ends lost 0 bases at V and 3 bases at J; junction bases unmatched: 11. Germline V gene data show CDR1 as SEHNR and CDR2 as FQNEAQ (reference sequence). DNA for the CDR3: TGTGCCAGCAGCTTAGCGTGGGGACAGGGCTCTCTTGACACCGGGGAGCTGTTTTTT. Amino acids: CASSLAWGQGSLDTGELFF.

This chain connects TRBV24-1 to TRBJ1-1, with 10 bases fitting TRBD1. The CDR3 loop spans 13 amino acids. Trimming cost V 8 bases and J 3 bases; bases outside gene matches: 2. Germline V lookup: CDR1 KGHDR, CDR2 SFDVKD. CDR3 amino acids: CATKGTGDTEAFF. The CDR3 DNA reads TGTGCCACCAAGGGGACAGGGGACACTGAAGCTTTCTTT.

This clonotype was seen ten or more times. The chain employs TRBV5-6 and TRBJ1-2; weak D call: TRBD1 (5 bases). Trimming shortened V by 0 bases and J by 5 bases, and 17 bases separated the two germline ends. Germline lookup yields CDR1 SGHDT and CDR2 YYEEEE. The CDR3 is 16 residues long. The CDR3 DNA sequence: TGTGCCAGCAGCTTGGGACAGCAAACCCCCCCGTATGGCTACACCTTC. This codes for CASSLGQQTPPYGYTF.

This clonotype was seen ten or more times. This chain joins TRBV11-2 and TRBJ2-3; D is perhaps TRBD1 or TRBD2 (6 bases each). CDR1 and CDR2 from the germline V gene are SGHAT and FQNNGV. The CDR3 has 18 amino acids. V lost 2 bases, J lost 1 base, and 19 bases lay in between. This CDR3 is CASSLHRGAGFGTDTQYF. In nucleotides, the CDR3 is TGTGCCAGCAGCTTACATAGGGGGGCGGGTTTTGGCACAGATACGCAGTATTTT.

The chain is built from TRBV6-1 and TRBJ1-1; D is undetermined. The CDR3 contains 13 residues. V was trimmed by 8 bases and J by 1 base, leaving 11 bases between them. From germline, CDR1 is MNHNS and CDR2 SASEGT. DNA for the CDR3: TGTGCCAGCTCCGGGGTCCGGAACACTGAAGCTTTCTTT. Protein sequence: CASSGVRNTEAFF.

This clonotype was detected many times. The V gene is TRBV28, the J gene TRBJ2-3; no firm D call. V dropped 3 bases and J dropped 4 bases, with 5 bases sitting between them. CDR3 length: 12 amino acids. Per germline, CDR1 MDHEN and CDR2 SYDVKM. The CDR3, as DNA: TGTGCCAGCAGTTTTGGTCCAGATACGCAGTATTTT. Translation gives CASSFGPDTQYF.

This clonotype appeared many times. The genes are TRBV5-1 and TRBJ1-1; 8 bases match TRBD1. The ends lost 2 bases at V and 7 bases at J; junction bases unmatched: 19. The CDR3 contains 18 residues. Germline CDR1 and CDR2: SGHRS and YFSETQ. DNA of the CDR3: TGCGCCAGCAGCTTCGCATCCTGGGACAGGAGAAGCGGGGTTGAAGCTTTCTTT. It translates to CASSFASWDRRSGVEAFF.

This chain uses TRBV20-1 with TRBJ1-5, with 9 bases matching TRBD1. V was pared by 3 bases and J by 1 base, with 13 bases of the junction left unmatched. The CDR3 spans 18 residues. Germline V gene data show CDR1 as DFQATT and CDR2 as SNEGSKA (reference sequence). CDR3 coding DNA: TGCAGTGCTAGTAGGCGGGACAGGGATTCTTGGAGCAATCAGCCCCAGCATTTT. Translation gives CSASRRDRDSWSNQPQHF.

This clonotype was seen many times. The rearrangement joins TRBV3-1 to TRBJ2-3; D is uncertain. Trimming took off 0 bases at V and 0 bases at J, with 4 bases between the two ends. CDR1 and CDR2 from the germline V gene are LGHDT and YNNKEL (reference sequence). The CDR3 length is 14 residues. The CDR3 loop reads CASSQDSSTDTQYF. CDR3 nucleotides: TGTGCCAGCAGCCAAGATTCTAGCACAGATACGCAGTATTTT.